The sequence of this TCR beta chain was determined in a study of blood T cell repertoires in COVID-19. Trimming left V 1 base short and J 8 bases short, with 3 bases between. Germline CDR1 is SGHAT and CDR2 is FQNNGV. This CDR3 has 12 amino acids. Using immunoSEQ multiplex PCR, the repertoire was profiled, and TCRdb retains in-frame clones only, with some absent. Of 250,000 to 300,000 clones detected, roughly 90% appear once; the ten largest clones hold 1% to 1.3%. This sequence was found in a young woman who had recovered from COVID-19. The sample consisted of PBMCs or T cells enriched from blood (not recorded which). This chain connects TRBV11-2 to TRBJ1-6; no clear D. The CDR3 nucleotides are TGTGCCAGCAGCTTAGGAGATTCACCCCTCCACTTT. Translation gives CASSLGDSPLHF.